The 30 T cell receptor beta chains reported below all come from one sample, sequenced in a study of blood T cell repertoires in COVID-19. The protocol was immunoSEQ multiplex PCR, while the TCRdb copy is restricted to in-frame clones and leaves out a portion. The sample has a few hundred thousand clones; about 85% are singletons. Sequenced material: peripheral blood. The receptor set was obtained from a woman aged 45-60 years with COVID-19, enrolled during active disease.

The rearrangement links TRBV9 to TRBJ1-3, with 9 bases aligning to TRBD1. Germline CDR1 SGDLS, CDR2 YYNGEE. V shed 4 bases and J 0 bases; nucleotides not matched to a gene: 2. The length of the CDR3 is 15 residues. The CDR3 sequence is CASSPDRGSGNTIYF. The DNA for the CDR3 is TGTGCCAGCAGCCCGGACAGGGGCTCTGGAAACACCATATATTTT. Full variable domain (remainder filled in from reference TRBV9 and TRBJ1-3): DSGVTQTPKHLITATGQRVTLRCSPRSGDLSVYWYQQSLDQGLQFLIQYYNGEERAKGNILERFSAQQFPDLHSELNLSSLELGDSALYFCASSPDRGSGNTIYFGEGSWLTVV.

This clone has only one observation. The chain uses TRBV19 and TRBJ1-2; D uncertain. Germline assignment: CDR1 LNHDA and CDR2 SQIVND (reference sequence). The CDR3 sequence is 15 residues long. The V end lost 1 base, the J end lost 4 bases, and 13 bases lay between the germline ends. CDR3 in DNA: TGTGCCAGTAGTATAGGATCGCCAGGTAGCTATGGCTACACCTTC. Translated, it gives CASSIGSPGSYGYTF.

The chain recombines TRBV10-3 with TRBJ2-3; 11 bases map to TRBD2. V was clipped by 2 bases and J by 5 bases; unmatched bases: 6. CDR3 size: 16 residues. Germline V lookup: CDR1 ENHRY, CDR2 SYGVKD. CDR3 sequence: CAISEALLAGGDTQYF. The CDR3 DNA reads TGTGCCATCAGTGAGGCCCTTCTAGCGGGGGGAGATACGCAGTATTTT.

V is TRBV19 and J is TRBJ2-3, with a weak D call TRBD2 (7 bases). Germline loops: CDR1 LNHDA, CDR2 SQIVND (reference sequence). V lost 7 bases and J lost 2, with 19 bases in between. The CDR3 has 16 residues. The CDR3 protein is CASTQGGGANTDTQYF. The DNA for the CDR3 is TGTGCCAGTACCCAAGGGGGAGGGGCCAACACAGATACGCAGTATTTT.

The chain recombines TRBV7-9 with TRBJ2-2, with 16 bases identical to TRBD2. This CDR3 comprises 19 residues. CDR1 SEHNR and CDR2 FQNEAQ come from the germline V gene (reference sequence). Losses at the gene ends were 5 bases for V and 2 bases for J; bases not matched to a gene: 8. The CDR3 nucleotides are TGTGCCAGCAGCCCCGGGACTAGCGGGGGGGCCTTCAACACCGGGGAGCTGTTTTTT. The encoded protein is CASSPGTSGGAFNTGELFF.

This rearrangement joins TRBV10-3 to TRBJ1-3; D remains unclear. Trimming took 10 bases from V and 0 from J, leaving 13 bases between them. The CDR3 has 14 amino acids. The V gene's germline CDR1 is ENHRY and CDR2 SYGVKD. CDR3: CATKRDFSGNTIYF. The CDR3 DNA follows: TGTGCCACCAAAAGAGATTTCTCTGGAAACACCATATATTTT.

V is TRBV30 and J is TRBJ1-4, with 7 bases fitting TRBD1. This CDR3 is 16 amino acids long. The V gene's germline CDR1 is GTSNPN and CDR2 SVGIG (reference sequence). The ends lost 1 base at V and 13 bases at J; junction bases unmatched: 18. Here the CDR3 reads CAWSASPTGRMNRLFF. The CDR3, as DNA: TGTGCCTGGAGTGCCTCCCCGACAGGGAGGATGAATAGACTGTTTTTT.

The genes are TRBV5-4 and TRBJ1-2; D might be TRBD1 (6 bases). The CDR3 loop spans 15 amino acids. Germline CDR1 reads SGHNT; CDR2 reads YYREEE (reference sequence). Trimming took off 4 bases at V and 7 bases at J, with 20 bases between the two ends. CDR3 in DNA: TGTGCCAGCAGCGTACTACAGGGAGAGGCGGGTGGCTACACCTTC. Amino acids: CASSVLQGEAGGYTF.

The genes are TRBV5-6 and TRBJ2-1; 9 nucleotides align to TRBD1. Germline V gives CDR1 SGHDT, CDR2 YYEEEE. This CDR3 is 17 amino acids long. J was trimmed by 7 bases and V by 1 base; bases with no gene match: 12. The CDR3 DNA reads as TGTGCCAGCAGCTTGAGAACCTGGGGACAGGGATCGAATGAGCAGTTCTTC. It codes for CASSLRTWGQGSNEQFF.

The chain employs TRBV2 and TRBJ2-2; 7 bases are shared with TRBD1. J lost 6 bases, V lost 7 bases, and 8 bases had no gene match. Germline CDR1 SNHLY, CDR2 FYNNEI. The CDR3 is 14 residues long. CDR3 sequence (DNA): TGTGCCAGCATGATACAGGGGACCTCCGGGGAGCTGTTTTTT. Protein sequence: CASMIQGTSGELFF.

The gene calls are TRBV15 and TRBJ2-1; 8 bases match TRBD2. Germline V gene sequence: CDR1 LNHNV, CDR2 YYDKDF (reference sequence). With V trimmed by 0 bases and J by 2 bases, 6 bases remained unmatched. The CDR3 is 17 residues long. CDR3 amino acids: CATSREAAGAAYNEQFF. CDR3 nucleotide sequence: TGTGCCACCAGCAGAGAGGCAGCGGGGGCCGCCTACAATGAGCAGTTCTTC. The full variable domain, in which reference TRBV15 and TRBJ2-1 provide the parts outside the CDR3, is DAMVIQNPRYQVTQFGKPVTLSCSQTLNHNVMYWYQQKSSQAPKLLFHYYDKDFNNEADTPDNFQSRRPNTSFCFLDIRSPGLGDTAMYLCATSREAAGAAYNEQFFGPGTRLTVL.

V gene TRBV5-1 combines with J gene TRBJ2-3, with TRBD1 as a possible D gene (5 bases). This CDR3 comprises 13 residues. V lost 5 bases, J lost 4 bases, and 11 bases lay in between. CDR1 is SGHRS, CDR2 YFSETQ, per germline. This chain's CDR3 is CASRGQGSDTQYF. CDR3 in DNA: TGCGCCAGCAGAGGTCAGGGCTCAGATACGCAGTATTTT. The full variable domain, rest sourced from reference TRBV5-1 and TRBJ2-3, is KAGVTQTPRYLIKTRGQQVTLSCSPISGHRSVSWYQQTPGQGLQFLFEYFSETQRNKGNFPGRFSGRQFSNSRSEMNVSTLELGDSALYLCASRGQGSDTQYFGPGTRLTVL.

This clone was detected only once. The chain is built from TRBV6-4 and TRBJ2-3; 7 positions match TRBD2. CDR1 is MRHNA and CDR2 is SNTAGT in the germline V gene. The CDR3 is made up of 15 amino acids. Trimming cost V 6 bases and J 1 base; bases outside gene matches: 7. The CDR3 sequence: CASSLGLGGTDTQYF. For the CDR3, the DNA is TGTGCCAGCAGCCTAGGACTAGGCGGCACAGATACGCAGTATTTT.

The chain combines TRBV9 with TRBJ1-1; 8 bases are a match to TRBD1. Germline CDR1 is SGDLS and CDR2 is YYNGEE. V dropped 4 bases and J dropped 0; count of bases not matched to a gene: 5. CDR3 length equals 15 residues. The CDR3 loop is CASSRKTGVNTEAFF. The CDR3 region has the DNA TGTGCCAGCAGCAGAAAGACAGGGGTGAACACTGAAGCTTTCTTT.

V gene TRBV5-1 combines with J gene TRBJ2-5, with 8 bases matching TRBD2. J gave up 1 base and V 6 bases, and 8 bases lay outside the gene matches. The CDR3 extends over 15 amino acids. The germline V gene encodes CDR1 SGHRS and CDR2 YFSETQ. The CDR3 is CASNEGSGVQETQYF. CDR3 nucleotides: TGCGCCAGCAATGAGGGTAGCGGGGTCCAAGAGACCCAGTACTTC.

The rearrangement uses TRBV19 and TRBJ1-3; 9 nucleotides agree with TRBD1. The junction had 11 bases not matched to a gene; V was cut back by 2 bases and J by 3 bases. The germline CDR1 and CDR2 sequences are LNHDA and SQIVND (reference sequence). This CDR3 comprises 18 residues. The chain's CDR3 is CASSIKGTGTPRGNTIYF. In DNA form, the CDR3 reads TGTGCCAGTAGTATAAAAGGGACAGGGACTCCCCGTGGAAACACCATATATTTT. Filled out from reference TRBV19 and TRBJ1-3, the complete variable domain reads DGGITQSPKYLFRKEGQNVTLSCEQNLNHDAMYWYRQDPGQGLRLIYYSQIVNDFQKGDIAEGYSVSREKKESFPLTVTSAQKNPTAFYLCASSIKGTGTPRGNTIYFGEGSWLTVV.

The V call is TRBV11-1, the J call TRBJ2-3; a weak D match, TRBD2 (6 bases). The CDR3 is 15 amino acids. Germline CDR1 reads SGHAT; CDR2 reads FQDESV (reference sequence). Deletions cut 3 bases from V and 3 bases from J, with 13 bases between. This chain's CDR3 is CASSFGLLPTDTQYF. CDR3 sequence (DNA): TGTGCCAGCAGCTTCGGACTACTACCTACAGATACGCAGTATTTT.

The chain is built from TRBV6-4 and TRBJ2-2; 7 nucleotides agree with TRBD2. The germline V gene has CDR1 MRHNA and CDR2 SNTAGT. The CDR3 spans 14 residues. Germline trimming cut 11 bases from V and 5 bases from J; bases unmatched to any gene: 11. CDR3 bases: TGTGCCTCCCAAGCGGGGTATCGGACCGGGGAGCTGTTTTTT. Translated: CASQAGYRTGELFF.

The rearrangement uses TRBV3-1 (or the pseudogene TRBV3-2) and TRBJ2-3, with 9 bases aligning to TRBD2. CDR1 LGHDT and CDR2 YNNKEL come from the germline V gene (reference sequence). The CDR3 has 22 residues. The junction had 23 bases not matched to a gene; V was cut back by 4 bases and J by 0 bases. The CDR3 is CASSLLLRKGPSGAHSTDTQYF. The CDR3 DNA sequence: TGTGCCAGCAGCCTCCTACTAAGAAAGGGTCCTAGCGGGGCACATAGCACAGATACGCAGTATTTT.

The genes are TRBV7-8 and TRBJ2-1, with 8 bases fitting TRBD2. Losses at the gene ends were 4 bases for V and 7 bases for J; bases not matched to a gene: 9. This CDR3 is 15 amino acids long. The germline V gene has CDR1 SGHVS and CDR2 FQNEAQ. The CDR3: CASSSYGLAGNEQFF. The CDR3 coding sequence is TGTGCCAGCAGCTCCTACGGGCTAGCGGGTAATGAGCAGTTCTTC.

The chain combines TRBV28 with TRBJ2-1; 8 nucleotides line up with TRBD1. This CDR3 has 13 residues. Germline CDR1 reads MDHEN; CDR2 reads SYDVKM. V was pared by 6 bases and J by 6 bases, with 4 bases of the junction left unmatched. The CDR3 sequence: CASRDTGGNEQFF. As DNA, the CDR3 is TGTGCCAGCAGAGATACAGGGGGCAATGAGCAGTTCTTC. The variable domain in full, completed from reference TRBV28 and TRBJ2-1, reads DVKVTQSSRYLVKRTGEKVFLECVQDMDHENMFWYRQDPGLGLRLIYFSYDVKMKEKGDIPEGYSVSREKKERFSLILESASTNQTSMYLCASRDTGGNEQFFGPGTRLTVL.

This clone was recorded only once. This sequence joins TRBV5-5 and TRBJ2-7; TRBD1 is a possible D gene (6 bases). CDR1 and CDR2 from the germline V gene are SGHKS and YYEKEE (reference sequence). CDR3 length: 13 amino acids. V shed 2 bases and J shed 6 bases, with 12 bases lying between them. The CDR3 bases are TGTGCCAGCAGCTTTATCCCACAGGGCGAGCAGTACTTC. Amino acid sequence: CASSFIPQGEQYF.

The rearrangement uses TRBV5-1 and TRBJ2-3; no clear D gene. Germline V lookup: CDR1 SGHRS, CDR2 YFSETQ. The V gene lost 1 base and the J gene lost 0 bases, with 6 bases spanning the gap. The CDR3 runs 14 residues. The chain's CDR3 is CASSLSHSTDTQYF. Here the CDR3 DNA reads TGCGCCAGCAGCTTGTCACATAGCACAGATACGCAGTATTTT.

V is TRBV27 and J is TRBJ2-3; TRBD2 might be the D (5 bases). Trimming cost V 8 bases and J 2 bases, with 14 bases left between them. CDR1 and CDR2 (germline): MNHEY, SMNVEV (reference sequence). This CDR3 has 14 residues. CDR3 bases: TGTGCCAGCGGGCCCCTGAGGGTCACAGATACGCAGTATTTT. Its translation: CASGPLRVTDTQYF.

The chain carries TRBV3-1 (or the pseudogene TRBV3-2) and TRBJ2-5, with D perhaps TRBD2 (6 bases). Germline lookup yields CDR1 LGHDT and CDR2 YNNKEL (reference sequence). Trimming pared 4 bases from V and 5 bases from J, leaving 20 bases between. The CDR3 sequence is 16 residues long. The CDR3 bases are TGTGCCAGCAGCCCTCTCTTGGGGGAGGCGTTGGAGACCCAGTACTTC. Protein: CASSPLLGEALETQYF.

This chain connects TRBV2 to TRBJ2-3; 8 positions match TRBD2. Germline V lookup: CDR1 SNHLY, CDR2 FYNNEI. This CDR3 spans 16 amino acids. J lost 2 bases, V lost 4 bases, and 8 bases had no gene match. The CDR3 bases are TGTGCCAGCAGTGGGACTAGCCAGGCCCCCACAGATACGCAGTATTTT. As protein: CASSGTSQAPTDTQYF.

The V call is TRBV3-1 (or the pseudogene TRBV3-2), the J call TRBJ1-3; D may be TRBD1 (6 bases). The CDR3 length is 16 residues. CDR1 LGHDT and CDR2 YNNKEL come from the germline V gene (reference sequence). V gave up 4 bases and J gave up 2 bases, with 15 bases separating them. The CDR3 sequence is CASSPTSGGPGNTIYF. As DNA, the CDR3 is TGTGCCAGCAGCCCGACAAGTGGGGGCCCTGGAAACACCATATATTTT.

The rearrangement joins TRBV6-2 or TRBV6-3 to TRBJ2-1, with 10 positions matching TRBD1. This CDR3 is 18 amino acids long. V dropped 1 base and J dropped 9; count of bases not matched to a gene: 15. Germline V gene lookup returns CDR1 MNHEY and CDR2 SVGEGT. CDR3 sequence (DNA): TGTGCCAGCAGTTACTACCCCACTCGACAGGGGGCCTGGGGTGAGCAGTTCTTC. It translates to CASSYYPTRQGAWGEQFF.

A few counts support this clone. This chain joins TRBV5-1 and TRBJ1-2; the D gene is possibly TRBD1 (6 bases). Between the trimmed V and J ends, which lost 1 base and 3 bases, there was a span of 7 bases. The CDR3 runs 13 residues. Germline CDR1 SGHRS, CDR2 YFSETQ. For the CDR3, the DNA is TGCGCCAGCAGCTTGAACAGGGACTATGGCTACACCTTC. Translated: CASSLNRDYGYTF.

The J gene is TRBJ2-7, the V gene TRBV4-3; 7 nucleotides align to TRBD2. The CDR3 has 19 residues. The V gene's germline CDR1 is LGHNA and CDR2 YSLEER. V lost 0 bases and J lost 2; bases outside the gene matches: 16. The CDR3 nucleotides are TGCGCCAGCAGCCAAGAAACCCGAAAAGAAGCGGGGCTCACCTACGAGCAGTACTTC. Translating it yields CASSQETRKEAGLTYEQYF.